This T cell receptor beta chain was captured in a study of radiation and T cells in renal cell carcinoma. CDR3 length: 15 residues. Germline CDR1 is MNHEY and CDR2 is SVGAGI. The time point: baseline pretreatment blood. The sample's treatment: 15 Gy SBRT to primary tumor, nephrectomy 4 weeks later. Data came from immunoSEQ multiplex PCR; TCRdb stores just in-frame clones and leaves some out. The sample records approximately 94,000 clones, over 65% being singletons. The sequencing used blood, collected from a patient whose treatment included radiotherapy and nephrectomy. The TCR comes from a man between 60 and 75 years old with renal cell carcinoma. The V call is TRBV6-5, the J call TRBJ2-5, with D perhaps TRBD1 or TRBD2 (5 bases each). The J call could be wrong; TRBJ2-7 is a better fit for the DNA end. The CDR3 region has the DNA TGTGCCAGCAGTAATCACCGGGACCGAGTTTACGAGCAGTACTTC. Translation: CASSNHRDRVYEQYF.